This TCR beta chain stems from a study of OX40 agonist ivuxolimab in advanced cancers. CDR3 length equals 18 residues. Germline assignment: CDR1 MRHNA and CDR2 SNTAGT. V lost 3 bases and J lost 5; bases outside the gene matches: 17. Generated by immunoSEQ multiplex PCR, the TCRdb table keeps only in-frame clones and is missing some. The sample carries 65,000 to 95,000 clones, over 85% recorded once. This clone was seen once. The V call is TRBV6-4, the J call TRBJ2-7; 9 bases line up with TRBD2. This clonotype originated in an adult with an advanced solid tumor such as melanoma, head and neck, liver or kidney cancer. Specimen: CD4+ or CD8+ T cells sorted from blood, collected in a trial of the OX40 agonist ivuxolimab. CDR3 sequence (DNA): TGTGCCAGCAGTGAGCCGGGCAGCGGGAGGAGGCGGGACCACGAGCAGTACTTC. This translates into CASSEPGSGRRRDHEQYF.